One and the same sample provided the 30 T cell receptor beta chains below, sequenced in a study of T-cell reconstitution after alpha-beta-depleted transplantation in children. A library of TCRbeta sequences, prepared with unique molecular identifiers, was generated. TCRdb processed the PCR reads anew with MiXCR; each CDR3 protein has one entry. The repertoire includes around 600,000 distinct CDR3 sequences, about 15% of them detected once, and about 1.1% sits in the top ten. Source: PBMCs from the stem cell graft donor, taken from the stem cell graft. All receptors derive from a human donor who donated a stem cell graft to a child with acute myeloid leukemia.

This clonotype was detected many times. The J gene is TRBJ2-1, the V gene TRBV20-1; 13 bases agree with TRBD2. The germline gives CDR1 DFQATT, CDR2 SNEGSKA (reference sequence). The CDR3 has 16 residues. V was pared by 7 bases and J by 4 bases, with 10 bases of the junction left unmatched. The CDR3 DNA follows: TGCAGTGTGGGAGCGACTAGCGGGAGGACTTACAATGAGCAGTTCTTC. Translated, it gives CSVGATSGRTYNEQFF.

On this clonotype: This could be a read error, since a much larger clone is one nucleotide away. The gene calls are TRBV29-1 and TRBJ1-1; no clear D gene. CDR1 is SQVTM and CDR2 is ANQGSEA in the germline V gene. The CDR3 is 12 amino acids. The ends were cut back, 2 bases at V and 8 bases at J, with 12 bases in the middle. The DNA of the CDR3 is TGCAGCGTTGAAATGGCACGGAGCGAAGCTTTCTTT. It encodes CSVEMARSEAFF.

The CDR3 coding sequence is TGTGCCAGCACTTGGAGGAGGGAATACGGGGAGCTGTTTTTT. Protein sequence: CASTWRREYGELFF. V gene TRBV6-5 combines with J gene TRBJ2-2, with TRBD2 as a possible D gene (6 bases). CDR1 and CDR2 (germline): MNHEY, SVGAGI. Trimming removed 7 bases from V and 7 bases from J, with 16 bases in between. The CDR3 contains 14 residues.

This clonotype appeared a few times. The CDR3 DNA is TGTGCCAGCAGCCAAGGAATGCGACGAGGGGGAGGCCAAGAGACCCAGTACTTC. Residues: CASSQGMRRGGGQETQYF. The V and J genes are TRBV4-2 and TRBJ2-5; D may correspond to TRBD1 or TRBD2 (6 bases each). V lost 1 base to trimming and J lost 1 base, with 19 bases between them. Germline V gives CDR1 LGHNA, CDR2 YNFKEQ. The CDR3 has 18 amino acids.

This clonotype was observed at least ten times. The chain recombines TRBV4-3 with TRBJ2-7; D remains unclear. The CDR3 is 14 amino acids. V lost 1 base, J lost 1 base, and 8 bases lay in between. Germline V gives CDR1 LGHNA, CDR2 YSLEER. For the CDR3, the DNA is TGCGCCAGCAGCCAAGTGGACGGATCCTACGAGCAGTACTTC. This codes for CASSQVDGSYEQYF.

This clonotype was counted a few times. The DNA for the CDR3 is TGTGCCAGCAGTTTCTGGACAGGTTCTAGCAATCAGCCCCAGCATTTT. The encoded protein is CASSFWTGSSNQPQHF. The V and J genes are TRBV27 and TRBJ1-5, with 7 bases lining up with TRBD1. The CDR3 contains 16 residues. V lost 3 bases, J lost 0 bases, and 5 bases stayed unmatched. CDR1 MNHEY and CDR2 SMNVEV come from the germline V gene (reference sequence).

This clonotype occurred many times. CDR3 amino acids: CATLPGTATEAFF. The CDR3 coding sequence is TGTGCCACCCTACCCGGGACAGCTACTGAAGCTTTCTTT. The chain uses TRBV15 and TRBJ1-1; TRBD1 matches at 7 bases. CDR3 length: 13 residues. Germline CDR1 reads LNHNV; CDR2 reads YYDKDF (reference sequence). Losses at the gene ends were 8 bases for V and 5 bases for J; bases not matched to a gene: 8.

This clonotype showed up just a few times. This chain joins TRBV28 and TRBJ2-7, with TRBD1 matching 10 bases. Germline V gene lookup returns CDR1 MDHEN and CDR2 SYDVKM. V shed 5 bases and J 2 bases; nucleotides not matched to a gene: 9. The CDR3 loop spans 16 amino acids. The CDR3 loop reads CASSPTGQGWAYEQYF. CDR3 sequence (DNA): TGTGCCAGCAGTCCTACGGGACAGGGGTGGGCCTACGAGCAGTACTTC.

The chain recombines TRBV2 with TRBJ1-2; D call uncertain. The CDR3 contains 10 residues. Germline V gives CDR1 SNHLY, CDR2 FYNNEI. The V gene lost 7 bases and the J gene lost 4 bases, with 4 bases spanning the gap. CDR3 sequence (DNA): TGTGCCAGCATGCTCTATGGCTACACCTTC. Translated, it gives CASMLYGYTF.

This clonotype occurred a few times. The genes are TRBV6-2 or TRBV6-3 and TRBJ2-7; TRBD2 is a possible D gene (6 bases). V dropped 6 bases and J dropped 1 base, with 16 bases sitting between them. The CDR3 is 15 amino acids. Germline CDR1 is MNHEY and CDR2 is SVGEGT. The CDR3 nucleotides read TGTGCCAGCAGCCGTGGCGGGGTAACTTCCTACGAGCAGTACTTC. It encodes CASSRGGVTSYEQYF.

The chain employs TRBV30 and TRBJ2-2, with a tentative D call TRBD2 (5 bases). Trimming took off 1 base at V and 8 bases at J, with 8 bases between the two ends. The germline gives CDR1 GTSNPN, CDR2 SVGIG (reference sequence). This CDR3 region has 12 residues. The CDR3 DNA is TGTGCCTGGAGTGCTACGGGGGGGGAGCTGTTTTTT. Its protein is CAWSATGGELFF.

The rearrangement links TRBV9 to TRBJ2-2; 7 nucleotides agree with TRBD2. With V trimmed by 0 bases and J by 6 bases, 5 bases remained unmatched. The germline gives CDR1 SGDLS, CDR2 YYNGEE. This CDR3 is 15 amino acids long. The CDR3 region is CASSVGGGRAGELFF. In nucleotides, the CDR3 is TGTGCCAGCAGCGTAGGAGGAGGGAGGGCCGGGGAGCTGTTTTTT.

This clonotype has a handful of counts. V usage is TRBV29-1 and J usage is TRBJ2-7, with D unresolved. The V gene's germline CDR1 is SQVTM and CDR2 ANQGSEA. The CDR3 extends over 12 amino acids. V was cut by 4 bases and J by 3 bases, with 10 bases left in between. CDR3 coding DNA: TGCAGCGTTGTCATAGGCGGCTACGAGCAGTACTTC. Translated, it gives CSVVIGGYEQYF.

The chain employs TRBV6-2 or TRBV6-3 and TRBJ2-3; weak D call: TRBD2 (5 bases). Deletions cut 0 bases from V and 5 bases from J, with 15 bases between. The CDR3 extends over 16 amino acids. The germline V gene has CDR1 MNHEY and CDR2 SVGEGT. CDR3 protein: CASSYSIQFEGDTQYF. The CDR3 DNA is TGTGCCAGCAGTTACTCTATACAGTTCGAGGGAGATACGCAGTATTTT.

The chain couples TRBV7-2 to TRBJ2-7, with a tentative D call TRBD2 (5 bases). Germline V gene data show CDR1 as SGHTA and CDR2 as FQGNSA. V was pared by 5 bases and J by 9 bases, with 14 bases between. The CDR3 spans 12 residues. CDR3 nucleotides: TGTGCCAGCAGCCCGGACCGGGGTAGGCAGTACTTC. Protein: CASSPDRGRQYF.

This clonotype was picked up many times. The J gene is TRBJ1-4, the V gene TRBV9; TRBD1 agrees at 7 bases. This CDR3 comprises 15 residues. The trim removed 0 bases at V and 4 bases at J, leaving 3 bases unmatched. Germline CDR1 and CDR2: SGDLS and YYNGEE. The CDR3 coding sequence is TGTGCCAGCAGCGTAGGGACAGGCCTTAATGAAAAACTGTTTTTT. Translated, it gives CASSVGTGLNEKLFF.

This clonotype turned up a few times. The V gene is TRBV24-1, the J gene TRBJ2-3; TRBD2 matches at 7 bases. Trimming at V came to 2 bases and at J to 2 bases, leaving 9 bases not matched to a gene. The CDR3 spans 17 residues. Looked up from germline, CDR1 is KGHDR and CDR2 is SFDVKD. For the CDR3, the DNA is TGTGCCACCAGTGATTCCTCCCTAGCGGTTCACACAGATACGCAGTATTTT. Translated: CATSDSSLAVHTDTQYF.

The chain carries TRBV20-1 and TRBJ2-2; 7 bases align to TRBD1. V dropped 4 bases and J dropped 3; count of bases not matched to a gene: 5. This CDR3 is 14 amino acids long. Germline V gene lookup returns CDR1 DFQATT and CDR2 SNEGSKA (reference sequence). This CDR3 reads CSAIRTGYTGELFF. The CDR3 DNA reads TGCAGTGCTATCAGGACAGGATACACCGGGGAGCTGTTTTTT.

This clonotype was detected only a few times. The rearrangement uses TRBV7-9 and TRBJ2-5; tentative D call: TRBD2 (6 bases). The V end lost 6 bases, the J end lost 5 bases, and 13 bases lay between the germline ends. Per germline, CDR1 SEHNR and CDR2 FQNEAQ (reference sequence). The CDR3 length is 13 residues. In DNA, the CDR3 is TGTGCCAGCAGGAGGCCTGCGGGGGAGACCCAGTACTTC. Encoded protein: CASRRPAGETQYF.

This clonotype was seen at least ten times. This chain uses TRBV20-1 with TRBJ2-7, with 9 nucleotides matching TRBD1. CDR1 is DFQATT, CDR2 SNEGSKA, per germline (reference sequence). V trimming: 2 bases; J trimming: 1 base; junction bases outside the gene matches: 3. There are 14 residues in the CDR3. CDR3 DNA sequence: TGCAGTGCTAGATTCGGACAGGGGTCCTACGAGCAGTACTTC. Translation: CSARFGQGSYEQYF.

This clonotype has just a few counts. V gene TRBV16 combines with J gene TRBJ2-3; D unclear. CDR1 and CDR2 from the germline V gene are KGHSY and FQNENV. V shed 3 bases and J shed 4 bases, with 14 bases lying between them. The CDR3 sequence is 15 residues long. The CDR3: CASSQPDLRSDTQYF. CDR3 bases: TGTGCCAGCAGCCAGCCTGATCTACGTTCAGATACGCAGTATTTT.

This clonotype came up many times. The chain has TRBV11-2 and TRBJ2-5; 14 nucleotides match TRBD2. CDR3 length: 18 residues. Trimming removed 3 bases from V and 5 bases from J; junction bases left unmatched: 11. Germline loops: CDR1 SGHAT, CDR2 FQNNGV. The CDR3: CASSLRTSGGPQWETQYF. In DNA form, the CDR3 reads TGTGCCAGCAGCTTGAGGACTAGCGGGGGGCCACAGTGGGAGACCCAGTACTTC.

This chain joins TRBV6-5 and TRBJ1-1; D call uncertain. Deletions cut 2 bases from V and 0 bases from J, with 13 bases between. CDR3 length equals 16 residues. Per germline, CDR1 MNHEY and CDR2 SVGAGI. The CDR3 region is CASSYRPATMNTEAFF. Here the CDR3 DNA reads TGTGCCAGCAGTTACCGGCCAGCAACTATGAACACTGAAGCTTTCTTT.

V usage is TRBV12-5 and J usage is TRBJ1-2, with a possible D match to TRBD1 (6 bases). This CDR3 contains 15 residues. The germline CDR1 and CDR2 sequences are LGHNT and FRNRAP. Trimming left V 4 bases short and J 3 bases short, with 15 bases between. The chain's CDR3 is CASGSPRTVYYGYTF. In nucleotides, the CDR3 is TGTGCTAGTGGTTCCCCGCGGACAGTCTACTATGGCTACACCTTC.

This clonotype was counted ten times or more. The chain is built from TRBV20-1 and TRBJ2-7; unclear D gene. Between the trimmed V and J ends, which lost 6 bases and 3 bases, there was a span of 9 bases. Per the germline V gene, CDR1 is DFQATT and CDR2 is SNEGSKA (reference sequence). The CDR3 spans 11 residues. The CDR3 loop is CSADRGYEQYF. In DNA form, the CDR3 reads TGCAGTGCGGACCGTGGCTACGAGCAGTACTTC.

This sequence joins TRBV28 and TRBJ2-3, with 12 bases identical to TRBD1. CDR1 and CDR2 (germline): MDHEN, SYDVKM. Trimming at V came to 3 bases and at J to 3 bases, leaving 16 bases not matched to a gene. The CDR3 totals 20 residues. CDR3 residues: CASSLPLRDRGLIRTDTQYF. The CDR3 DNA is TGTGCCAGCAGTTTGCCCCTTCGGGACAGGGGGCTGATTAGAACAGATACGCAGTATTTT.

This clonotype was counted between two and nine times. CDR3 in amino acids: CSARATGDGANVLTF. CDR3 nucleotides: TGCAGTGCTAGAGCAACAGGGGATGGGGCCAACGTCCTGACTTTC. The V call is TRBV20-1, the J call TRBJ2-6; the match to TRBD1 covers 7 bases. This CDR3 comprises 15 residues. Losses at the gene ends were 1 base for V and 3 bases for J; bases not matched to a gene: 3. The germline V gene has CDR1 DFQATT and CDR2 SNEGSKA (reference sequence).

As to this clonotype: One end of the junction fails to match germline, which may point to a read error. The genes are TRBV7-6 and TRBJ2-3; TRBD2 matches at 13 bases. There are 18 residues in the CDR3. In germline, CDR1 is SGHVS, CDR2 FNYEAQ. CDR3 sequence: CARSLALLAGGGTDTQYF. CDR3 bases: TGTGCCAGAAGCTTAGCGCTACTAGCGGGGGGGGGCACAGATACGCAGTATTTT.

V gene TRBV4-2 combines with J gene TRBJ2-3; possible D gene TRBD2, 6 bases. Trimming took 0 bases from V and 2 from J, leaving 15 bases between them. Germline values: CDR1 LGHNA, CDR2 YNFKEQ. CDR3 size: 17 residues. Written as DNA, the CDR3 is TGTGCCAGCAGCCAAGAGGGGACGGGGGAGATCACAGATACGCAGTATTTT. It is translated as CASSQEGTGEITDTQYF.

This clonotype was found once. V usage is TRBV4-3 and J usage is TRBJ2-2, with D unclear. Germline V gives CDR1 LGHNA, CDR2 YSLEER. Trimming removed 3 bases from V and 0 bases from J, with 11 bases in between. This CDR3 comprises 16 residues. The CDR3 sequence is CASSQYGDSNTGELFF. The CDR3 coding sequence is TGCGCCAGCAGCCAGTATGGGGATTCGAACACCGGGGAGCTGTTTTTT.